Below are 20 T cell receptor beta chains sequenced from a single sample in a study of blood T cell repertoires in COVID-19 (dated by TCRdb to 2019 to 2021). The library was prepared using the immunoSEQ multiplex PCR assay. The immuneACCESS repertoire file appears here via TCRdb, limited to in-frame rearrangements. These files lack a portion of the clones; in checked studies, under half of the deficit traces to unresolved V genes, and the cause of the others is not known. The sample includes 150,000 to 200,000 clones, with roughly 84% observed a single time. The ten largest clones add up to approximately 10% of the sample. The sample consisted of peripheral blood. The receptor set was obtained from an elderly woman with active or convalescent COVID-19.

The V call is TRBV2, the J call TRBJ2-7; D gene uncertain. The CDR3 covers 15 residues. The V and J ends lost 7 bases and 2 bases respectively, with 18 bases between them. Germline CDR1 reads SNHLY; CDR2 reads FYNNEI. CDR3 coding DNA: TGTGCCAGCACCCCCTTTACTGGTCCCCCCTACGAGCAGTACTTC. Translation gives CASTPFTGPPYEQYF. The complete variable domain, with remaining parts taken from reference TRBV2 and TRBJ2-7, reads EPEVTQTPSHQVTQMGQEVILRCVPISNHLYFYWYRQILGQKVEFLVSFYNNEISEKSEIFDDQFSVERPDGSNFTLKIRSTKLEDSAMYFCASTPFTGPPYEQYFGPGTRLTVT.

This rearrangement joins TRBV7-9 to TRBJ2-6; TRBD2 might be the D (6 bases). Germline CDR1 is SEHNR and CDR2 is FQNEAQ (reference sequence). The CDR3 sequence is 15 residues long. V lost 5 bases and J 4 bases, leaving 12 bases between the germline ends. The CDR3: CASSPRGVGANVLTF. The CDR3 DNA follows: TGTGCCAGCAGCCCCCGCGGGGTAGGGGCCAACGTCCTGACTTTC.

The gene calls are TRBV7-6 and TRBJ1-1, with 8 bases lining up with TRBD1. The CDR3 sequence is 14 residues long. From germline, CDR1 is SGHVS and CDR2 FNYEAQ. V was pared by 4 bases and J by 4 bases, with 5 bases of the junction left unmatched. The CDR3 bases are TGTGCCAGCAGCTCTATGGGGACAGGCACTGAAGCTTTCTTT. Its protein is CASSSMGTGTEAFF.

This clone showed up many times. The genes are TRBV28 and TRBJ2-7; 9 bases align to TRBD1. Unmatched junction bases numbered 6, after V lost 3 bases and J lost 6 bases. CDR1 is MDHEN and CDR2 is SYDVKM in the germline V gene. The CDR3 consists of 14 residues. The CDR3 nucleotides are TGTGCCAGCAGTTTTGTGGACAGGGGTTCCGAGCAGTACTTC. Residues: CASSFVDRGSEQYF.

The chain uses TRBV18 and TRBJ1-1; TRBD1 might be the D (6 bases). CDR1 KGHSH and CDR2 LQKENI come from the germline V gene. The CDR3 has 13 amino acids. Trimming removed 5 bases at V and 4 bases at J, with 11 bases between. The CDR3 DNA reads as TGTGCCAGCTCATCTCAGGGGAGCACTGAAGCTTTCTTT. It yields the protein CASSSQGSTEAFF.

This chain connects TRBV3-1 (or the pseudogene TRBV3-2) to TRBJ1-1, with D possibly TRBD1 on 5 matching bases. This CDR3 has 15 amino acids. The V and J ends lost 1 base and 0 bases respectively, with 9 bases between them. CDR1 is LGHDT, CDR2 YNNKEL, per germline (reference sequence). The CDR3 reads CASSQAMTVNTEAFF. CDR3 in DNA: TGTGCCAGCAGCCAAGCTATGACAGTGAACACTGAAGCTTTCTTT.

This CDR3 is CAISRSGEATDTQYF. DNA of the CDR3: TGTGCCATCAGTCGTAGCGGGGAAGCCACAGATACGCAGTATTTT. The chain employs TRBV10-3 and TRBJ2-3; the match to TRBD2 covers 8 bases. The CDR3 runs 15 residues. V lost 5 bases to trimming and J lost 2 bases; unmatched junction nucleotides: 6. The V gene's germline CDR1 is ENHRY and CDR2 SYGVKD.

V is TRBV2 and J is TRBJ1-5; D is ambiguous. The germline V and J ends were trimmed by 5 bases and 4 bases, with 15 bases remaining between them. The CDR3 contains 15 residues. Germline V gene lookup returns CDR1 SNHLY and CDR2 FYNNEI. CDR3 region: CASSLRASGNQPQHF. In DNA form, the CDR3 reads TGTGCCAGCAGTTTAAGGGCCTCGGGGAATCAGCCCCAGCATTTT.

This chain links TRBV7-9 with TRBJ2-7; D is uncertain. Trimming removed 1 base from V and 4 bases from J, with 8 bases in between. Germline assignment: CDR1 SEHNR and CDR2 FQNEAQ (reference sequence). CDR3 size: 13 residues. CDR3 nucleotides: TGTGCCAGCAGCTTAGTTGGCGGTTACGAGCAGTACTTC. Amino acid sequence: CASSLVGGYEQYF.

V and J are TRBV6-5 and TRBJ1-6, with TRBD1 as a possible D gene (5 bases). Deletions cut 6 bases from V and 9 bases from J, with 18 bases between. The CDR3 is 15 amino acids. Per germline, CDR1 MNHEY and CDR2 SVGAGI. The CDR3 DNA is TGTGCCAGCAGCATACAGACAGATATAGGTTCACCCCTCCACTTT. Its translation: CASSIQTDIGSPLHF.

The rearrangement uses TRBV5-1 and TRBJ2-7; possibly TRBD1 for D (6 bases). V shed 0 bases and J shed 5 bases, with 9 bases lying between them. Germline V lookup: CDR1 SGHRS, CDR2 YFSETQ. The CDR3 sequence is 13 residues long. This CDR3 is CASSLEGHDEQYF. As DNA, the CDR3 is TGCGCCAGCAGCTTGGAGGGACATGACGAGCAGTACTTC. Full variable domain (missing parts from reference TRBV5-1 and TRBJ2-7): KAGVTQTPRYLIKTRGQQVTLSCSPISGHRSVSWYQQTPGQGLQFLFEYFSETQRNKGNFPGRFSGRQFSNSRSEMNVSTLELGDSALYLCASSLEGHDEQYFGPGTRLTVT.

This clone occurred once. The chain's CDR3 is CASSYFGQQETQYF. The CDR3 region has the DNA TGTGCCAGCAGTTACTTTGGACAGCAAGAGACCCAGTACTTC. The chain combines TRBV6-5 with TRBJ2-5; perhaps TRBD1 as D (6 bases). Germline values: CDR1 MNHEY, CDR2 SVGAGI. This CDR3 has 14 residues. V lost 1 base, J lost 2 bases, and 8 bases lay in between.

V is TRBV12-1 and J is TRBJ1-3; TRBD1, the table's D call, was not compared with the DNA. TRBV12-1 is a documented pseudogene. The CDR3 spans 15 residues. The CDR3, as DNA: TGTGCCAGCAGCTGGCAGATTCCTCTTGGAAACACCATATATTTT. Protein product: CASSWQIPLGNTIYF.

V usage is TRBV7-9 and J usage is TRBJ1-5; D is ambiguous. Trimming removed 3 bases at V and 4 bases at J, with 10 bases between. The V gene's germline CDR1 is SEHNR and CDR2 FQNEAQ (reference sequence). This CDR3 contains 14 residues. CDR3 DNA: TGTGCCAGCAGCTTCGGGGTAGGGAATCAGCCCCAGCATTTT. It codes for CASSFGVGNQPQHF.

The chain joins TRBV14 to TRBJ1-2; 7 bases match TRBD1. CDR1 and CDR2 from the germline V gene are SGHDN and FVKESK. The CDR3 is made up of 14 amino acids. Trimming at V came to 4 bases and at J to 5 bases, leaving 7 bases not matched to a gene. The CDR3 DNA is TGTGCCAGCAGCCCTCGGGACAGATGGTATGGCTACACCTTC. Translation: CASSPRDRWYGYTF. The complete variable domain, with remaining parts taken from reference TRBV14 and TRBJ1-2, reads EAGVTQFPSHSVIEKGQTVTLRCDPISGHDNLYWYRRVMGKEIKFLLHFVKESKQDESGMPNNRFLAERTGGTYSTLKVQPAELEDSGVYFCASSPRDRWYGYTFGSGTRLTVV.

This clone has just a few counts. V gene TRBV7-2 combines with J gene TRBJ1-4; 7 bases are a match to TRBD1. This CDR3 comprises 17 residues. Trimming at V came to 4 bases and at J to 0 bases, leaving 8 bases not matched to a gene. Looked up from germline, CDR1 is SGHTA and CDR2 is FQGNSA. In DNA, the CDR3 is TGTGCCAGCAGCTGGGTGACAGGGAGCACAACTAATGAAAAACTGTTTTTT. Amino acid sequence: CASSWVTGSTTNEKLFF.

The chain carries TRBV4-1 and TRBJ2-5; 9 nucleotides agree with TRBD2. Germline loops: CDR1 MGHRA, CDR2 YSYEKL. The CDR3 consists of 18 residues. The V segment lost 1 base and the J segment 3 bases; nucleotides outside the gene matches: 12. CDR3 protein: CASSQAARGLAKEETQYF. The CDR3 bases are TGCGCCAGCAGCCAAGCCGCCAGGGGACTAGCTAAAGAAGAGACCCAGTACTTC.

The count of this clone is one. The chain uses TRBV27 and TRBJ2-2; 8 nucleotides line up with TRBD2. J was trimmed by 6 bases and V by 2 bases; bases with no gene match: 8. Germline V gene data show CDR1 as MNHEY and CDR2 as SMNVEV (reference sequence). CDR3 length: 16 amino acids. This chain's CDR3 is CASSLPLGRAPGELFF. The CDR3 nucleotides read TGTGCCAGCAGTTTACCACTCGGGAGGGCCCCCGGGGAGCTGTTTTTT.

The chain is built from TRBV7-8 and TRBJ2-1, with TRBD1 identical over 9 bases. The CDR3 runs 16 residues. CDR1 is SGHVS and CDR2 is FQNEAQ in the germline V gene. With V trimmed by 5 bases and J by 3 bases, 8 bases remained unmatched. The CDR3 loop is CASSPRQGGLYNEQFF. In DNA, the CDR3 is TGTGCCAGCAGCCCGAGACAGGGGGGCCTCTACAATGAGCAGTTCTTC.

The chain is built from TRBV10-2 and TRBJ2-7; D gene ambiguous. Germline CDR1 WSHSY, CDR2 SAAADI. The CDR3 covers 15 residues. V lost 3 bases to trimming and J lost 1 base, with 13 bases between them. In DNA, the CDR3 is TGCGCCAGCAGTGATTGGGCAGCCCGTTCCTACGAGCAGTACTTC. It yields the protein CASSDWAARSYEQYF.